This T cell receptor beta chain was identified during a study of a mutant IDH1 vaccine in newly diagnosed glioma. Study as a whole: Onset of vaccination occurred 4-6 weeks following radiotherapy alone, or with temozolomide cycles.

Comments on this clone: What it binds is not known.

Time point noted: week 35, safety follow-up. Every single dose of the vaccine, 300 ug of mutant IDH1 20-mer peptide, came with topical imiquimod. New WHO grade 3 or 4 astrocytomas that were IDH1-mutant and ATRX-lost occurred in the donors. This table comes from immunoSEQ multiplex PCR, and its TCRdb copy is limited to in-frame clones, with some not included. The sample has tens of thousands of clones, roughly 76% seen once. The sample was PBMCs, taken from a glioma patient whose treatment included an IDH1 peptide vaccine. This TCR was recovered from a man between 40 and 49 years old with glioma.

The CDR3 coding sequence is TGTGCTAGTGGTTTGGTTCTTAGCGTGGGGACCCAGTACTTC. The encoded protein is CASGLVLSVGTQYF. The rearrangement joins TRBV12-5 to TRBJ2-5; possible D gene TRBD2, 5 bases. The CDR3 has 14 amino acids. The germline V and J ends were trimmed by 0 bases and 7 bases, with 12 bases remaining between them. Germline CDR1 is LGHNT and CDR2 is FRNRAP.